This T cell receptor beta chain comes out of a study of blood T cell repertoires in COVID-19. Germline lookup yields CDR1 LNHDA and CDR2 SQIVND (reference sequence). V lost 3 bases and J lost 3, with 10 bases in between. The CDR3 consists of 14 residues. Profiling relied on immunoSEQ multiplex PCR, and the TCRdb table lists in-frame clones only, not all of them. Here the sample spans tens of thousands of clones, less than 90% being singletons. Sequencing was carried out using peripheral blood. The TCR sequence derives from a man in his sixties or seventies with active COVID-19. The chain is built from TRBV19 and TRBJ2-3, with a tentative D call TRBD2 (6 bases). The CDR3 DNA follows: TGTGCCAGTAGTATGCGGGCGGGGACAGATACGCAGTATTTT. It translates to CASSMRAGTDTQYF.